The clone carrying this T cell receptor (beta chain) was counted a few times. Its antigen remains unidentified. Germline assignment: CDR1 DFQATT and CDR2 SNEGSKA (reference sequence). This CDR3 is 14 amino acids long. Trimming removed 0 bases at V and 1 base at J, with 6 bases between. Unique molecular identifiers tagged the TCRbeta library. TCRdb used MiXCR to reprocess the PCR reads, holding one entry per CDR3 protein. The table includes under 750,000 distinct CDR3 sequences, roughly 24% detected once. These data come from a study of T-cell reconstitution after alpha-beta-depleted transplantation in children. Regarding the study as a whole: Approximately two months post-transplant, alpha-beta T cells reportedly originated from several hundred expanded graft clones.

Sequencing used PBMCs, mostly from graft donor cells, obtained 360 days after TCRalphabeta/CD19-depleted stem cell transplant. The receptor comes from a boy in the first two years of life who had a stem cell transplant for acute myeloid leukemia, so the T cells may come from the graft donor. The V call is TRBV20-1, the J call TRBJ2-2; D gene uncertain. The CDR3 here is CSARDPRNTGELFF. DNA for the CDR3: TGCAGTGCTAGAGATCCCAGGAACACCGGGGAGCTGTTTTTT.